The entry that follows covers one T cell receptor beta chain sequence. These data come from a study of control samples from healthy donors and cancer patients. Profiled with immunoSEQ multiplex PCR; TCRdb holds only in-frame clones, not every one. The sample has tens of thousands of clones; roughly 82% are singletons. Deletions cut 8 bases from V and 1 base from J, with 11 bases between. The CDR3 is made up of 13 amino acids. The germline V gene encodes CDR1 LNHDA and CDR2 SQIVND (reference sequence). The receptor comes from a man over 45 in good health. Sample: blood. This rearrangement joins TRBV19 to TRBJ1-1; the D is unclear. CDR3 DNA sequence: TGTGCCAGTGGTTGGGATAGGAACACTGAAGCTTTCTTT. It encodes CASGWDRNTEAFF.